Each of the 11 T cell receptor beta chains below was sequenced from the same sample in a study of blood T cells in healthy people across ages. The second PCR ran about 6 to 11 cycles with a sample-barcoded 5' primer and J-beta primers. TCRdb re-called the 5' RACE reads with MiXCR, one entry per CDR3 protein. Of about 620,000 distinct CDR3 sequences listed, 45% to 60% are singletons. The sequencing sample was made of blood. These receptors were collected from a woman of 80 years or more in good health.

As regards this clonotype: No conserved phenylalanine or tryptophan is present at the end of the CDR3, so a read error is the likely explanation. This chain joins TRBV18 and TRBJ2-7, with 14 bases aligning to TRBD2. CDR3 length: 16 amino acids. The germline gives CDR1 KGHSH, CDR2 LQKENI. V trimming: 4 bases; J trimming: 2 bases; junction bases outside the gene matches: 4. This chain's CDR3 is CASSQRTSGGTYEQYL. The CDR3 nucleotides read TGTGCCAGCTCACAGAGGACTAGCGGGGGGACCTACGAGCAGTACCTC.

This chain connects TRBV5-6 to TRBJ2-1, with 8 bases fitting TRBD2. The CDR3 loop spans 16 amino acids. Germline loops: CDR1 SGHDT, CDR2 YYEEEE. J gave up 2 bases and V 4 bases, and 8 bases lay outside the gene matches. The CDR3, as DNA: TGTGCCAGCAGCCCCCCGCGGCGGGGGGCCTACAATGAGCAGTTCTTC. Protein product: CASSPPRRGAYNEQFF.

With regard to this clonotype: The germline gene is not matched at one end of the junction; a read error may be the cause. The chain has TRBV25-1 and TRBJ2-1, with TRBD2 matching over 8 bases. Germline assignment: CDR1 MGHDK and CDR2 SYGVNS. This CDR3 comprises 15 residues. The CDR3 protein is CARSGDSSGGYEQFF. In DNA, the CDR3 is TGTGCCCGCAGTGGAGATTCAAGCGGGGGCTATGAGCAGTTCTTC.

As concerns this clonotype: A read error may account for a junction end that differs from germline. This chain joins TRBV3-1 and TRBJ1-1; the D gene is possibly TRBD1 (5 bases). CDR3 length: 13 residues. Germline V gives CDR1 LGHDT, CDR2 YNNKEL (reference sequence). The CDR3 reads CAGRPRGVGEAFF. The CDR3 nucleotides are TGTGCCGGCAGGCCCCGGGGGGTCGGTGAAGCTTTCTTT.

In its sample, this clonotype was seen many times. One end of the junction is discordant with germline, which a read error may explain. In nucleotides, the CDR3 is TGTGCCAGCAGTTTAGACGTCTACGAGCAGTACTTC. Protein product: CASSLDVYEQYF. The chain combines TRBV7-9 with TRBJ2-7; D is undetermined. Germline V lookup: CDR1 SEHNR, CDR2 FQNEAQ (reference sequence). The length of the CDR3 is 12 residues. Full variable domain (rest looked up from reference TRBV7-9 and TRBJ2-7): DTGVSQNPRHKITKRGQNVTFRCDPISEHNRLYWYRQTLGQGPEFLTYFQNEAQLEKSRLLSDRFSAERPKGSFSTLEIQRTEQGDSAMYLCASSLDVYEQYFGPGTRLTVT.

This clonotype has more than one count but fewer than ten. The J gene is TRBJ1-4, the V gene TRBV7-2; 9 bases map to TRBD1. J was trimmed by 7 bases and V by 1 base; bases with no gene match: 4. The CDR3 totals 15 residues. Per the germline V gene, CDR1 is SGHTA and CDR2 is FQGNSA. The CDR3 protein is CASSLVQGAGEKLFF. CDR3 DNA sequence: TGTGCCAGCAGCTTAGTACAGGGGGCCGGTGAAAAACTGTTTTTT.

This clonotype was found many times. DNA of the CDR3: TGTGCCAGCAGCTTAACTAGCGGGAGGCAGACCTACTACTCCTACAATGAGCAGTTCTTC. Translated, it gives CASSLTSGRQTYYSYNEQFF. The rearrangement links TRBV7-9 to TRBJ2-1; 12 bases map to TRBD2. CDR1 is SEHNR and CDR2 is FQNEAQ in the germline V gene (reference sequence). Losses at the gene ends were 2 bases for V and 0 bases for J; bases not matched to a gene: 11. The length of the CDR3 is 20 residues.

The chain combines TRBV20-1 with TRBJ2-5; 12 bases map to TRBD2. The CDR3 has 16 amino acids. The trim removed 4 bases at V and 1 base at J, leaving 7 bases unmatched. From germline, CDR1 is DFQATT and CDR2 SNEGSKA (reference sequence). The CDR3 sequence: CSATRPSGGAQETQYF. CDR3 sequence (DNA): TGCAGTGCTACCCGACCTAGCGGGGGGGCCCAAGAGACCCAGTACTTC.

On this clonotype itself: A much larger clone sits a single nucleotide away, making a read error possible. V usage is TRBV6-5 and J usage is TRBJ2-7, with 11 bases lining up with TRBD2. The germline V gene encodes CDR1 MNHEY and CDR2 SVGAGI. The CDR3 loop spans 15 amino acids. J was trimmed by 9 bases and V by 4 bases; bases with no gene match: 11. DNA for the CDR3: TGTGCCAGCAGTTTTACTAGCGGGAGTGTCAATGGGCAGTACTTC. It is translated as CASSFTSGSVNGQYF.

The gene calls are TRBV21-1 and TRBJ2-5; TRBD1, the table's D call, lacks a check against the DNA. TRBV21-1 is a recognized pseudogene. The CDR3 runs to 16 residues. Here the CDR3 DNA reads TGTGCCAGCAGCGCTCGCGGGACAGGGTTCCGAGAGACCCAGTACTTC. Translated, it gives CASSARGTGFRETQYF.

In the case of this clonotype: This may arise from a read error, as a much more abundant clone is one base away. The gene calls are TRBV25-1 and TRBJ2-5; tentative D call: TRBD1 (5 bases). Germline CDR1 and CDR2: MGHDK and SYGVNS. The CDR3 extends over 15 amino acids. V lost 4 bases to trimming and J lost 4 bases, with 16 bases between them. The CDR3, as DNA: TGTGCCAGCAGTGGACAGAAGGTCCTGCGAGAGACCCAGTACTTC. Translation gives CASSGQKVLRETQYF.